Listed below are T cell receptor beta chains from one sample, sequenced in a study of blood T cell repertoires in COVID-19. This table comes from immunoSEQ multiplex PCR, and its TCRdb copy is limited to in-frame clones, with some not included. The sample carries hundreds of thousands of clones, 90% recorded once. Material: PBMCs or T cells enriched from blood (not recorded which). These receptors were taken from a man in his thirties or forties who had been exposed to COVID-19. CDR3s include the opening cysteine and the closing phenylalanine or tryptophan. The order of the fields is clone size, J gene, D gene, V gene, CDR3 DNA, CDR3 protein. The D gene is left open where the match is weak. Size is stated for part of the rows, as once, few or many counts, or as a class when the clone is expanded.

NA | TRBJ1-2 | NA | TRBV6-1 | TGTGCCAGCAGAGAAGGACTCACCGTACATGGCTACACCTTC | CASREGLTVHGYTF
NA | TRBJ2-7 | NA | TRBV5-1 | TGCGCCAGCAGCTTGGTGGAGGGCTACGAGCAGTACTTC | CASSLVEGYEQYF
NA | TRBJ2-7 | TRBD2 | TRBV18 | TGTGCCAGCGCCGTGCGGGGGGCTCAGGACGAGCAGTACTTC | CASAVRGAQDEQYF
once | TRBJ2-7 | NA | TRBV2 | TGTGCCAGCAGTGAAGTTTTCCTTAAAGGGGTCTACGAGCAGTACTTC | CASSEVFLKGVYEQYF
NA | TRBJ1-2 | NA | TRBV7-8 | TGTGCCAGCAGCTTAGGTAGAAACTATGGCTACACCTTC | CASSLGRNYGYTF
NA | TRBJ2-7 | TRBD2 | TRBV15 | TGTGCCACCAGCAAGTGGAGGACTAGCGGAACGGACGAGCAGTACTTC | CATSKWRTSGTDEQYF
once | TRBJ1-1 | TRBD1 | TRBV5-4 | TGTGCCAGCAGCCAAAGGGACAGGCACTCTGAAGCTTTCTTT | CASSQRDRHSEAFF
once | TRBJ2-7 | TRBD2 | TRBV6-1 | TGTGCCAGCAGTGACGTGGGACTAGCGGCATACGAGCAGTACTTC | CASSDVGLAAYEQYF
NA | TRBJ1-3 | NA | TRBV5-3 | TGTGCCAGAAGCTTCCGACAGAGCCCCTCTGGAAACACCATATATTTT | CARSFRQSPSGNTIYF
NA | TRBJ1-1 | TRBD1 | TRBV5-1 | TGCGCCAGCAGCTTGTCAGGCACAAGGGGGCTAGAAGCTTTCTTT | CASSLSGTRGLEAFF
NA | TRBJ1-2 | NA | TRBV5-6 | TGTGCCAGCAGCTTGGGTGGGAGTACGAATGGCTACACCTTC | CASSLGGSTNGYTF
NA | TRBJ2-3 | NA | TRBV4-2 | TGTGCCAGCAGCCAAGAACTGGGCTCGAGCTACCAAGCGCAGTATTTT | CASSQELGSSYQAQYF
NA | TRBJ2-3 | TRBD2 | TRBV24-1 | TGTGCCACCAGTAGCGGGGGTAGCACAGATACGCAGTATTTT | CATSSGGSTDTQYF
NA | TRBJ2-5 | TRBD2 | TRBV29-1 | TGCAGCGTTTACATAGCGGGGGGAGGTGGAGAGACCCAGTACTTC | CSVYIAGGGGETQYF
NA | TRBJ2-5 | TRBD2 | TRBV4-1 | TGCGCCAGCAGCCTAGGACTAGAAGAGACCCAGTACTTC | CASSLGLEETQYF
NA | TRBJ1-5 | NA | TRBV7-6 | TGTGCCAGCAGCTTAGGACTTAATCAGCCCCAGCATTTT | CASSLGLNQPQHF
once | TRBJ1-2 | TRBD1 | TRBV12-3/TRBV12-4 | TGTGCCAGCAGCTCCCGGACAGGGAGGGCCTACACCTTC | CASSSRTGRAYTF
NA | TRBJ1-4 | TRBD1 | TRBV3-1/TRBV3-2 | TGTGCCAGCAGCCAATTGGACAGGGGAAATGAAAAACTGTTTTTT | CASSQLDRGNEKLFF
NA | TRBJ1-2 | NA | TRBV2 | TGTGCCAGCAGTGTACACCAGAGGGTTGGCTACACCTTC | CASSVHQRVGYTF